The clone carrying this T cell receptor (beta chain) was seen ten or more times. Its antigen is as yet unknown. The CDR3 is made up of 14 amino acids. V shed 1 base and J shed 4 bases, with 9 bases lying between them. Per germline, CDR1 MGHRA and CDR2 YSYEKL. This sample was included in a study of T cells after yellow fever vaccination. About the research overall: The fractions with low cell numbers were processed using SMART-Seq v4 Ultra Low Input.

The authors made TCR cDNA by 5'RACE template switching, adding a universal primer site and UMIs. One entry per CDR3 protein results from TCRdb running MiXCR on the 5' RACE reads. This table has about 130,000 distinct CDR3 sequences, roughly 9% appearing once. General study findings and limits: Reappearance after the booster was seen for most primary-vaccination clones, at 95% to 97% CD4 and about 90% CD8.

The chain carries TRBV4-1 and TRBJ2-3; D is perhaps TRBD2 (6 bases). The sequence derives from a man aged 18 to 30 who received the YFV17D yellow fever vaccine. The sample here was CD8+ T cells sorted from PBMCs, taken on the day of the yellow fever booster vaccination. CDR3 in DNA: TGCGCCAGCAGCCAAGTCTCGGGGGCAGATACGCAGTATTTT. Protein sequence: CASSQVSGADTQYF.